The 24 T cell receptor beta chains presented below share a single source sample, sequenced in a study of blood T cell repertoires in COVID-19. The repertoire was sequenced with immunoSEQ multiplex PCR; TCRdb's copy has only in-frame clones and lacks some. The table records 120,000 to 150,000 clones, 70% to 90% of them present only once. The sample taken for sequencing was peripheral blood. The receptors shown here come from a woman aged 40-49 years with active or convalescent COVID-19.

CDR3 residues: CASSPLVAGESTVYNEQFF. CDR3 bases: TGTGCCAGCTCACCCTTAGTAGCGGGGGAATCAACGGTCTACAATGAGCAGTTCTTC. J is TRBJ2-1 and V is TRBV18, with TRBD2 identical over 9 bases. Trimming took 3 bases from V and 3 from J; bases not matched to a gene: 15. Germline V gene data show CDR1 as KGHSH and CDR2 as LQKENI. This CDR3 has 19 amino acids.

The CDR3 DNA reads TGTGCCAGCAGTTCCTCTAGCGGCTTAACCTACAATGAGCAGTTCTTC. It specifies CASSSSSGLTYNEQFF. The rearrangement links TRBV6-5 to TRBJ2-1, with TRBD2 matching over 7 bases. V shed 4 bases, J shed 2 bases, and the junction held 8 bases outside the gene matches. The CDR3 extends over 16 amino acids. Germline V gives CDR1 MNHEY, CDR2 SVGAGI.

The V gene is TRBV12-1, the J gene TRBJ2-5; TRBD1, as called in the table, went unchecked against the DNA. TRBV12-1 is classified as a pseudogene. The CDR3 contains 15 residues. In DNA, the CDR3 is TGTGCCAGCAGCTCAGACCTCAGGGTGTTAGAGACCCAGTACTTC. Translated, it gives CASSSDLRVLETQYF.

This chain joins TRBV10-2 and TRBJ2-2, with D tentatively TRBD2 (6 bases). The germline V gene has CDR1 WSHSY and CDR2 SAAADI. The CDR3 is made up of 18 amino acids. V was trimmed by 3 bases and J by 0 bases, leaving 17 bases between them. CDR3 region: CASSDPFGGGTNTGELFF. DNA for the CDR3: TGCGCCAGCAGTGACCCGTTTGGGGGAGGTACGAACACCGGGGAGCTGTTTTTT.

CDR3 in amino acids: CASSLSPGQGAYEQYF. The CDR3 bases are TGTGCCAGCAGTTTATCCCCGGGACAGGGGGCCTACGAGCAGTACTTC. This rearrangement joins TRBV27 to TRBJ2-7; 11 nucleotides agree with TRBD1. The CDR3 extends over 16 amino acids. The germline V gene encodes CDR1 MNHEY and CDR2 SMNVEV (reference sequence). J was trimmed by 2 bases and V by 0 bases; bases with no gene match: 3.

This chain's CDR3 is CASSLGALTDTQYF. The CDR3 nucleotides are TGCGCCAGCAGCTTGGGGGCGCTGACAGATACGCAGTATTTT. The chain links TRBV5-1 to TRBJ2-3; D unclear. This CDR3 has 14 amino acids. Germline CDR1 SGHRS, CDR2 YFSETQ. The V end lost 0 bases, the J end lost 3 bases, and 8 bases lay between the germline ends.

This clone was counted between two and nine times. The chain joins TRBV5-4 to TRBJ1-3; 8 nucleotides agree with TRBD1. Germline trimming cut 5 bases from V and 3 bases from J; bases unmatched to any gene: 4. CDR3 length: 14 residues. CDR1 SGHNT and CDR2 YYREEE come from the germline V gene (reference sequence). Here the CDR3 reads CASRHDRGGNTIYF. The DNA of the CDR3 is TGTGCCAGCAGACATGACAGGGGTGGAAACACCATATATTTT.

This chain uses TRBV19 with TRBJ2-7; 8 bases align to TRBD1. The CDR3 consists of 15 residues. The junction had 5 bases not matched to a gene; V was cut back by 1 base and J by 3 bases. CDR1 LNHDA and CDR2 SQIVND come from the germline V gene (reference sequence). CDR3 region: CASSIATGASYEQYF. The CDR3 DNA reads TGTGCCAGTAGTATAGCGACAGGGGCCAGCTACGAGCAGTACTTC.

This clone was detected only once. Other DNA sequences in the sample encode the same CDR3. This rearrangement joins TRBV28 to TRBJ1-2; D gene uncertain. Per the germline V gene, CDR1 is MDHEN and CDR2 is SYDVKM. V was pared by 3 bases and J by 5 bases, with 7 bases between. This CDR3 has 12 residues. CDR3 in amino acids: CASSFGGYGYTF. DNA of the CDR3: TGTGCCAGCAGTTTCGGAGGGTATGGCTACACCTTC.

The chain recombines TRBV24-1 with TRBJ2-5, with D perhaps matching TRBD1 (7 bases). The CDR3 is 13 residues long. Germline V gene lookup returns CDR1 KGHDR and CDR2 SFDVKD. Deletions cut 5 bases from V and 5 bases from J, with 11 bases between. The CDR3 spells CATSVAGGETQYF. The DNA of the CDR3 is TGTGCCACCAGTGTTGCAGGGGGGGAGACCCAGTACTTC.

The gene calls are TRBV29-1 and TRBJ2-1, with a possible D match to TRBD1 (5 bases). From germline, CDR1 is SQVTM and CDR2 ANQGSEA. This CDR3 is 14 amino acids long. Trimming took 3 bases from V and 0 from J, leaving 9 bases between them. The CDR3 here is CSVDYRSSYNEQFF. The CDR3 DNA reads TGCAGCGTTGATTACAGGAGCTCCTACAATGAGCAGTTCTTC.

The chain has TRBV7-9 and TRBJ1-1, with D perhaps matching TRBD1 (5 bases). Germline CDR1 reads SEHNR; CDR2 reads FQNEAQ (reference sequence). The CDR3 length is 14 residues. Deletions cut 4 bases from V and 4 bases from J, with 13 bases between. CDR3 residues: CASSSQAAVTEAFF. CDR3 bases: TGTGCCAGCAGCTCACAGGCTGCGGTCACTGAAGCTTTCTTT. Based on the CDR3 plus reference TRBV7-9 and TRBJ1-1, the full variable domain is DTGVSQNPRHKITKRGQNVTFRCDPISEHNRLYWYRQTLGQGPEFLTYFQNEAQLEKSRLLSDRFSAERPKGSFSTLEIQRTEQGDSAMYLCASSSQAAVTEAFFGQGTRLTVV.

This clone was detected a few times. The rearrangement joins TRBV19 to TRBJ2-7; TRBD1 matches 9 bases. The CDR3 loop spans 15 amino acids. CDR1 LNHDA and CDR2 SQIVND come from the germline V gene (reference sequence). With 5 bases clipped from V and 0 bases from J, the junction kept 5 bases outside the gene matches. CDR3 in amino acids: CASSGPGQGSYEQYF. As DNA, the CDR3 is TGTGCCAGTAGTGGACCGGGACAGGGCTCCTACGAGCAGTACTTC.

The table lists this clone with a few counts. V is TRBV11-2 and J is TRBJ2-7, with TRBD1 matching over 7 bases. V shed 1 base and J 5 bases; nucleotides not matched to a gene: 8. The CDR3 runs to 15 residues. The V gene's germline CDR1 is SGHAT and CDR2 FQNNGV. The CDR3 reads CASSLAHRGYDEQYF. CDR3 in DNA: TGTGCCAGCAGCTTAGCCCACAGGGGTTATGACGAGCAGTACTTC.

This clone was detected a few times. The V call is TRBV4-3, the J call TRBJ2-7, with 7 bases fitting TRBD1. V lost 3 bases and J lost 2; bases outside the gene matches: 1. The CDR3 is 13 residues long. Germline CDR1 and CDR2: LGHNA and YSLEER. The CDR3 coding sequence is TGCGCCAGCAGCCAGCAGGGGGCCTACGAGCAGTACTTC. Encoded protein: CASSQQGAYEQYF.

The J gene is TRBJ1-2, the V gene TRBV5-1; 7 bases are shared with TRBD1. The CDR3 length is 15 residues. V dropped 0 bases and J dropped 4; count of bases not matched to a gene: 6. The germline V gene encodes CDR1 SGHRS and CDR2 YFSETQ. As DNA, the CDR3 is TGCGCCAGCAGCTTGGACAGGGGAGGTCCCTATGGCTACACCTTC. This translates into CASSLDRGGPYGYTF. The full variable domain, rest sourced from reference TRBV5-1 and TRBJ1-2, is KAGVTQTPRYLIKTRGQQVTLSCSPISGHRSVSWYQQTPGQGLQFLFEYFSETQRNKGNFPGRFSGRQFSNSRSEMNVSTLELGDSALYLCASSLDRGGPYGYTFGSGTRLTVV.

This sequence joins TRBV5-1 and TRBJ2-6, with TRBD1 matching 7 bases. With 2 bases clipped from V and 0 bases from J, the junction kept 14 bases outside the gene matches. Germline-derived CDR1 and CDR2 are SGHRS and YFSETQ. CDR3 length: 20 residues. The CDR3 reads CASSFSSATGWGSGANVLTF. For the CDR3, the DNA is TGCGCCAGCAGCTTTTCGTCAGCGACAGGGTGGGGCTCTGGGGCCAACGTCCTGACTTTC.

Notes on this clone: One end of the junction varies from germline; a read error may be responsible. The chain combines TRBV6-5 with TRBJ2-2, with 7 bases matching TRBD2. This CDR3 has 14 amino acids. In germline, CDR1 is MNHEY, CDR2 SVGAGI. The CDR3 region has the DNA TGTGTCAGCAGTTGGGAGGGGCTCGGAGGGGAGCTGTTTTTT. This codes for CVSSWEGLGGELFF.

The chain is built from TRBV28 and TRBJ1-1; 9 nucleotides align to TRBD1. CDR3 length: 17 amino acids. Losses at the gene ends were 3 bases for V and 4 bases for J; bases not matched to a gene: 12. CDR1 and CDR2 (germline): MDHEN, SYDVKM. Here the CDR3 reads CASSFRPGTGTGTEAFF. CDR3 in DNA: TGTGCCAGCAGTTTCCGTCCCGGGACAGGGACGGGCACTGAAGCTTTCTTT.

The chain uses TRBV7-2 and TRBJ1-3; D is undetermined. Germline V gives CDR1 SGHTA, CDR2 FQGNSA. The CDR3 covers 11 residues. V was clipped by 5 bases and J by 8 bases, with 7 bases between them. This CDR3 reads CASSRRDTIYF. As DNA, the CDR3 is TGTGCCAGCAGCCGCCGGGACACCATATATTTT.

The V call is TRBV29-1, the J call TRBJ2-7; the D gene is possibly TRBD2 (6 bases). Germline V gives CDR1 SQVTM, CDR2 ANQGSEA. The CDR3 is 13 amino acids. V was cut by 4 bases and J by 3 bases, with 13 bases left in between. In nucleotides, the CDR3 is TGCAGCGTTGCGGGGGTCCTAAGCTACGAGCAGTACTTC. Amino acid sequence: CSVAGVLSYEQYF.

The V and J genes are TRBV29-1 and TRBJ1-1; tentatively, D is TRBD1 (6 bases). Between the trimmed V and J ends, which lost 8 bases and 2 bases, there was a span of 18 bases. The length of the CDR3 is 14 residues. The germline CDR1 and CDR2 sequences are SQVTM and ANQGSEA. This chain's CDR3 is CSYEDRLANTEAFF. The CDR3 nucleotides are TGCAGCTATGAGGACAGACTCGCCAACACTGAAGCTTTCTTT.

This rearrangement joins TRBV10-3 to TRBJ2-2, with D unclear. Germline CDR1 is ENHRY and CDR2 is SYGVKD. The V end was cut by 6 bases, the J end by 1 base, with 6 bases between. The CDR3 covers 13 residues. The CDR3 nucleotides are TGTGCCATCAGCGAACTGAACACCGGGGAGCTGTTTTTT. It is translated as CAISELNTGELFF.

V usage is TRBV28 and J usage is TRBJ2-1; D is unclear. Deletions cut 2 bases from V and 8 bases from J, with 7 bases between. Germline lookup yields CDR1 MDHEN and CDR2 SYDVKM. The CDR3 is 12 amino acids. The CDR3: CASSLAMDEQFF. CDR3 nucleotide sequence: TGTGCCAGCAGTTTAGCTATGGATGAGCAGTTCTTC.